The 14 T cell receptor beta chains below come from one sample, sequenced in a study of CD39 and CD103 CD8 tumor-infiltrating T cells. Measured with immunoSEQ multiplex PCR; TCRdb has only the in-frame clones, and not every one. Among 15,000 or so clones listed, around nine tenths were seen once. Sample: CD8+ T cells sorted from blood. Regarding subset: total memory CD8 T cells (CD45RA-CCR7+/-) from blood or uninvolved lymph node. These receptors all come from a human donor with head and neck squamous cell carcinoma.

The rearrangement joins TRBV5-1 to TRBJ1-1; D not resolved. Per germline, CDR1 SGHRS and CDR2 YFSETQ. This CDR3 contains 13 residues. Between the trimmed V and J ends, which lost 0 bases and 2 bases, there was a span of 5 bases. The CDR3 here is CASSLGLNTEAFF. The CDR3 DNA reads TGCGCCAGCAGCTTGGGGCTAAACACTGAAGCTTTCTTT. The full variable domain, in which reference TRBV5-1 and TRBJ1-1 provide the parts outside the CDR3, is KAGVTQTPRYLIKTRGQQVTLSCSPISGHRSVSWYQQTPGQGLQFLFEYFSETQRNKGNFPGRFSGRQFSNSRSEMNVSTLELGDSALYLCASSLGLNTEAFFGQGTRLTVV.

In DNA, the CDR3 is TGTGCCAGCAGCCCAACCGGGACGGGGAACACTGAAGCTTTCTTT. Translation: CASSPTGTGNTEAFF. The rearrangement links TRBV7-3 to TRBJ1-1; D possibly corresponds to TRBD1 (5 bases). With 5 bases removed from V and 1 base from J, the gap between germline ends came to 14 bases. The germline gives CDR1 SGHTA, CDR2 FQGTGA. The CDR3 is 15 residues long. The entire variable domain, with the rest obtained from reference TRBV7-3 and TRBJ1-1, is as follows: GAGVSQTPSNKVTEKGKYVELRCDPISGHTALYWYRQSLGQGPEFLIYFQGTGAADDSGLPNDRFFAVRPEGSVSTLKIQRTERGDSAVYLCASSPTGTGNTEAFFGQGTRLTVV.

This chain uses TRBV27 with TRBJ1-5; TRBD1 is a possible D gene (5 bases). The germline V gene has CDR1 MNHEY and CDR2 SMNVEV (reference sequence). Trimming took 6 bases from V and 0 from J, leaving 12 bases between them. The CDR3 is 15 amino acids. The CDR3 nucleotides read TGTGCCAGCAGCAAGCAGGGATATAGCAATCAGCCCCAGCATTTT. This codes for CASSKQGYSNQPQHF.

The gene calls are TRBV5-5 and TRBJ2-2, with no clear D. The germline gives CDR1 SGHKS, CDR2 YYEKEE (reference sequence). The length of the CDR3 is 16 residues. The ends were cut back, 5 bases at V and 5 bases at J, with 19 bases in the middle. CDR3 loop: CASRKDALGPTGELFF. Here the CDR3 DNA reads TGTGCCAGCAGGAAAGACGCCCTTGGCCCTACCGGGGAGCTGTTTTTT.

The chain carries TRBV4-1 and TRBJ2-2, with D possibly being TRBD1 (5 bases). The V and J ends lost 0 bases and 6 bases respectively, with 11 bases between them. The length of the CDR3 is 15 residues. Germline values: CDR1 MGHRA, CDR2 YSYEKL. In DNA form, the CDR3 reads TGCGCCAGCAGCCAAGAAACAGGCTGGGCCGGGGAGCTGTTTTTT. Translated: CASSQETGWAGELFF.

The V and J genes are TRBV19 and TRBJ2-1; no clear D. CDR3 size: 18 residues. CDR1 and CDR2 (germline): LNHDA, SQIVND (reference sequence). Trimming cost V 3 bases and J 10 bases, with 28 bases left between them. DNA of the CDR3: TGTGCCAGTAGTATTTTCTCTGGTGATCTCCTAACCATCTGGGAGCAGTTCTTC. It codes for CASSIFSGDLLTIWEQFF.

The chain links TRBV9 to TRBJ2-6; D assignment may be TRBD1 or TRBD2 (5 bases each). The CDR3 length is 16 residues. V lost 2 bases to trimming and J lost 0 bases, with 9 bases between them. CDR1 and CDR2 from the germline V gene are SGDLS and YYNGEE. CDR3 DNA sequence: TGTGCCAGCAGCGTCCCAGGGAGCTCTGGGGCCAACGTCCTGACTTTC. This codes for CASSVPGSSGANVLTF.

This clone was counted between two and nine times. V and J are TRBV25-1 and TRBJ1-1; 7 bases agree with TRBD1. The CDR3 contains 15 residues. With V trimmed by 0 bases and J by 5 bases, 6 bases remained unmatched. Germline lookup yields CDR1 MGHDK and CDR2 SYGVNS. This CDR3 reads CASSEYAGGRTEAFF. The CDR3 nucleotides read TGTGCCAGCAGTGAATACGCAGGGGGAAGAACTGAAGCTTTCTTT.

The chain has TRBV7-6 and TRBJ2-7; a possible D gene is TRBD1 (5 bases). The CDR3 length is 17 residues. Trimming pared 1 base from V and 2 bases from J, leaving 18 bases between. CDR1 is SGHVS and CDR2 is FNYEAQ in the germline V gene. The CDR3 protein is CASSLDVLTAETYEQYF. CDR3 nucleotides: TGTGCCAGCAGCTTAGACGTTTTGACAGCAGAGACCTACGAGCAGTACTTC.

This chain links TRBV29-1 with TRBJ2-3; TRBD2 matches at 13 bases. Germline V CDR1 and CDR2: SQVTM, ANQGSEA. The CDR3 runs to 16 residues. Trimming at V came to 4 bases and at J to 6 bases, leaving 10 bases not matched to a gene. CDR3 sequence (DNA): TGCAGCGTTGCGTCTACTAGCGGGGGGGCTTACGATACGCAGTATTTT. Translation gives CSVASTSGGAYDTQYF.

This clone has more than one count but fewer than ten. J is TRBJ2-7 and V is TRBV12-5; 8 nucleotides match TRBD2. After removal of 1 base from V and 0 bases from J, the junction contained 5 bases not matched to a gene. Germline CDR1 reads LGHNT; CDR2 reads FRNRAP. CDR3 size: 16 residues. In DNA, the CDR3 is TGTGCTAGTGGTTTGGACCTCGGACTAGCCTCCTACGAGCAGTACTTC. Amino acids: CASGLDLGLASYEQYF.

The genes are TRBV27 and TRBJ1-2; D is undetermined. The CDR3 is 13 residues long. V gave up 3 bases and J gave up 4 bases, with 9 bases separating them. Germline CDR1 and CDR2: MNHEY and SMNVEV (reference sequence). This chain's CDR3 is CASSLGSSYGYTF. The DNA of the CDR3 is TGTGCCAGCAGTTTGGGCAGTTCCTATGGCTACACCTTC.

J is TRBJ1-1 and V is TRBV2; a possible D gene is TRBD1 (6 bases). The CDR3 has 12 residues. CDR1 is SNHLY and CDR2 is FYNNEI in the germline V gene. V was cut by 6 bases and J by 3 bases, with 8 bases left in between. The CDR3 is CASRQGYTEAFF. The CDR3 region has the DNA TGTGCCAGCAGACAGGGATACACTGAAGCTTTCTTT.

The chain employs TRBV5-4 and TRBJ2-1; D assignment may be TRBD1 or TRBD2 (5 bases each). The V end was cut by 0 bases, the J end by 2 bases, with 18 bases between. Germline CDR1 is SGHNT and CDR2 is YYREEE (reference sequence). The length of the CDR3 is 18 residues. CDR3 nucleotide sequence: TGTGCCAGCAGCTTGGCGTCGGCGAGGGGACGCACCTACAATGAGCAGTTCTTC. It specifies CASSLASARGRTYNEQFF.